A single sample is the source of the 24 T cell receptor beta chains below, sequenced in a study of cytomegalovirus exposure and HLA in healthy donors. PCR employed 60 Vbeta and 13 Jbeta primers. Assay: immunoSEQ multiplex PCR; the TCRdb copy retains only in-frame clones and omits some. The sample gives 95,000 to 100,000 clones, around 80% of which show up once; roughly 7.7% is in the top ten. The sequenced sample consisted of PBMCs. The receptor source for this set is a human donor in good health.

The chain combines TRBV7-2 with TRBJ2-1; no definite D call. The CDR3 sequence is 12 residues long. Between the trimmed V and J ends, which lost 6 bases and 6 bases, there was a span of 9 bases. Germline CDR1 and CDR2: SGHTA and FQGNSA. The CDR3 DNA sequence: TGTGCCAGCAGGGCCCCTGGCAATGAGCAGTTCTTC. The encoded protein is CASRAPGNEQFF.

CDR3 bases: TGTGCCAGCAGGGGGGACAGGGAGACCCAGTACTTC. Translating gives CASRGDRETQYF. J is TRBJ2-5 and V is TRBV6-5; 8 nucleotides line up with TRBD1. The CDR3 is 12 amino acids. Germline lookup yields CDR1 MNHEY and CDR2 SVGAGI. V was clipped by 6 bases and J by 5 bases; unmatched bases: 2.

The DNA of the CDR3 is TGTGCCAGCAGCAAGGGACTAGGAGGGGCCAAAAACATTCAGTACTTC. Translated: CASSKGLGGAKNIQYF. The gene calls are TRBV5-4 and TRBJ2-4, with 8 bases matching TRBD2. The length of the CDR3 is 16 residues. Germline loops: CDR1 SGHNT, CDR2 YYREEE (reference sequence). The trim removed 4 bases at V and 1 base at J, leaving 7 bases unmatched.

The J gene is TRBJ2-2, the V gene TRBV6-5; perhaps TRBD1 as D (5 bases). Trimming took 3 bases from V and 8 from J, leaving 10 bases between them. Germline values: CDR1 MNHEY, CDR2 SVGAGI. The CDR3 is made up of 13 amino acids. The CDR3 nucleotides are TGTGCCAGCAGTTATAGGGGCTGGGGGGAGCTGTTTTTT. It translates to CASSYRGWGELFF.

The chain uses TRBV6-1 and TRBJ1-1, with a tentative D call TRBD1 (6 bases). There are 16 residues in the CDR3. The V end lost 0 bases, the J end lost 7 bases, and 18 bases lay between the germline ends. The germline V gene has CDR1 MNHNS and CDR2 SASEGT. The CDR3 here is CASSEARLTGPSEAFF. The CDR3 nucleotides read TGTGCCAGCAGTGAAGCCAGACTAACAGGGCCGAGTGAAGCTTTCTTT.

V and J are TRBV5-1 and TRBJ2-1, with TRBD1 identical over 10 bases. The germline gives CDR1 SGHRS, CDR2 YFSETQ. CDR3 size: 17 residues. V lost 3 bases and J lost 4; bases outside the gene matches: 10. The CDR3 nucleotides read TGCGCCAGCAGCTCACGCCCGGGGGACAGGGGTTACAATGAGCAGTTCTTC. Translated, it gives CASSSRPGDRGYNEQFF.

The chain recombines TRBV5-1 with TRBJ1-5, with TRBD1 matching over 10 bases. The V segment lost 2 bases and the J segment 0 bases; nucleotides outside the gene matches: 14. CDR1 and CDR2 from the germline V gene are SGHRS and YFSETQ. The CDR3 consists of 20 residues. CDR3 protein: CASSFARDRGRSYSNQPQHF. In DNA form, the CDR3 reads TGCGCCAGCAGCTTTGCCCGGGACAGGGGCCGATCCTATAGCAATCAGCCCCAGCATTTT. The full variable domain, completed using reference TRBV5-1 and TRBJ1-5, is KAGVTQTPRYLIKTRGQQVTLSCSPISGHRSVSWYQQTPGQGLQFLFEYFSETQRNKGNFPGRFSGRQFSNSRSEMNVSTLELGDSALYLCASSFARDRGRSYSNQPQHFGDGTRLSIL.

V and J are TRBV5-1 and TRBJ2-1; 8 positions match TRBD1. V gave up 7 bases and J gave up 4 bases; unmatched junction bases: 4. The CDR3 length is 13 residues. Per the germline V gene, CDR1 is SGHRS and CDR2 is YFSETQ. The CDR3 sequence: CASGQGGYNEQFF. The CDR3 coding sequence is TGCGCCAGCGGACAGGGTGGTTACAATGAGCAGTTCTTC.

This chain joins TRBV29-1 and TRBJ2-5, with 9 bases aligning to TRBD2. Judging by the DNA end, TRBJ2-7 fits better; the J call may be wrong. The length of the CDR3 is 14 residues. Per germline, CDR1 SQVTM and CDR2 ANQGSEA. As DNA, the CDR3 is TGCAGCGGTTCACTAGCGGGTCCCACCTACGAGCAGTACTTC. Encoded protein: CSGSLAGPTYEQYF.

The chain recombines TRBV10-3 with TRBJ2-3; D perhaps matches TRBD2 (5 bases). Germline lookup yields CDR1 ENHRY and CDR2 SYGVKD. The CDR3 extends over 14 amino acids. With 7 bases removed from V and 2 bases from J, the gap between germline ends came to 13 bases. The CDR3 loop is CAITGKPTTDTQYF. CDR3 DNA sequence: TGTGCCATCACCGGGAAGCCTACCACAGATACGCAGTATTTT.

The V call is TRBV5-1, the J call TRBJ2-7; D might be TRBD2 (7 bases). The germline gives CDR1 SGHRS, CDR2 YFSETQ. This CDR3 is built from 18 residues. V was pared by 4 bases and J by 1 base, with 24 bases between. The CDR3 DNA follows: TGCGCCAGCAGCCCCATCGGGACAAGGCGGGGGAATTCCTACGAGCAGTACTTC. This codes for CASSPIGTRRGNSYEQYF. Full variable domain (missing parts from reference TRBV5-1 and TRBJ2-7): KAGVTQTPRYLIKTRGQQVTLSCSPISGHRSVSWYQQTPGQGLQFLFEYFSETQRNKGNFPGRFSGRQFSNSRSEMNVSTLELGDSALYLCASSPIGTRRGNSYEQYFGPGTRLTVT.

This clone was seen more than once but under ten times. V is TRBV19 and J is TRBJ2-2; 8 nucleotides match TRBD2. This CDR3 is 14 amino acids long. CDR1 is LNHDA and CDR2 is SQIVND in the germline V gene (reference sequence). With 10 bases clipped from V and 4 bases from J, the junction kept 8 bases outside the gene matches. CDR3 protein: CATKSGGGTGELFF. The DNA of the CDR3 is TGTGCCACCAAATCCGGGGGGGGCACCGGGGAGCTGTTTTTT.

The V and J genes are TRBV7-9 and TRBJ2-7; possible D gene TRBD1, 6 bases. Germline assignment: CDR1 SEHNR and CDR2 FQNEAQ (reference sequence). Trimming left V 7 bases short and J 3 bases short, with 10 bases between. The CDR3 sequence is 12 residues long. CDR3 coding DNA: TGTGCCAGCACCGCAGGGGTCTACGAGCAGTACTTC. Translation: CASTAGVYEQYF.

The rearrangement uses TRBV6-4 and TRBJ1-4; D possibly corresponds to TRBD1 (6 bases). Germline V gives CDR1 MRHNA, CDR2 SNTAGT. The CDR3 runs 15 residues. V was pared by 2 bases and J by 2 bases, with 9 bases between. As DNA, the CDR3 is TGTGCCAGCAGTGACAGGGGGTCTACTAATGAAAAACTGTTTTTT. Amino acid sequence: CASSDRGSTNEKLFF.

The chain recombines TRBV27 with TRBJ2-3; 8 nucleotides line up with TRBD2. CDR3 length equals 13 residues. Trimming cost V 10 bases and J 2 bases; bases outside gene matches: 5. Germline lookup yields CDR1 MNHEY and CDR2 SMNVEV (reference sequence). This CDR3 is CAKIGRATDTQYF. The CDR3 nucleotides read TGTGCCAAGATCGGGAGGGCCACAGATACGCAGTATTTT.

The chain uses TRBV19 and TRBJ2-6; 7 nucleotides line up with TRBD1. J lost 0 bases, V lost 4 bases, and 6 bases had no gene match. CDR3 length equals 17 residues. Germline-derived CDR1 and CDR2 are LNHDA and SQIVND (reference sequence). CDR3 coding DNA: TGTGCCAGTAGTAGACAGACAGGGAACTCTGGGGCCAACGTCCTGACTTTC. Its translation: CASSRQTGNSGANVLTF.

The chain employs TRBV19 and TRBJ2-3; D may be TRBD1 (5 bases). Trimming shortened V by 4 bases and J by 1 base, and 12 bases separated the two germline ends. CDR1 LNHDA and CDR2 SQIVND come from the germline V gene (reference sequence). The length of the CDR3 is 15 residues. This chain's CDR3 is CASSTGMSGTDTQYF. DNA of the CDR3: TGTGCCAGTAGTACAGGGATGTCGGGCACAGATACGCAGTATTTT.

This chain joins TRBV19 and TRBJ1-6, with a tentative D call TRBD1 (6 bases). The ends were cut back, 7 bases at V and 7 bases at J, with 14 bases in the middle. Germline CDR1 LNHDA, CDR2 SQIVND (reference sequence). This CDR3 contains 14 residues. CDR3 DNA sequence: TGTGCCAGTACCGCCGGGACACCGAATTCACCCCTCCACTTT. Translating gives CASTAGTPNSPLHF.

V is TRBV11-2 and J is TRBJ2-4; a possible D gene is TRBD2 (5 bases). This CDR3 region has 18 residues. Germline V CDR1 and CDR2: SGHAT, FQNNGV. Trimming cost V 5 bases and J 0 bases, with 20 bases left between them. CDR3 coding DNA: TGTGCCAGCAGCCCCCCAACGAGGGTGGAGTTAGCCAAAAACATTCAGTACTTC. As protein: CASSPPTRVELAKNIQYF.

This chain connects TRBV11-2 to TRBJ1-6; no reliable D call. The germline V gene encodes CDR1 SGHAT and CDR2 FQNNGV. This CDR3 comprises 12 residues. V lost 2 bases and J lost 10, with 6 bases in between. Here the CDR3 reads CASSLLKSPLHF. The DNA for the CDR3 is TGTGCCAGCAGCTTATTAAAATCACCCCTCCACTTT.

The count of this clone is one. The chain joins TRBV4-1 to TRBJ1-2; TRBD1 agrees at 8 bases. J gave up 2 bases and V 1 base, and 15 bases lay outside the gene matches. The CDR3 has 19 residues. CDR1 and CDR2 from the germline V gene are MGHRA and YSYEKL. CDR3 bases: TGCGCCAGCAGCCAAGTTACTACTTATTCGGGACAGGAGAACTATGGCTACACCTTC. Protein sequence: CASSQVTTYSGQENYGYTF.

This chain joins TRBV6-4 and TRBJ2-3, with 7 nucleotides matching TRBD2. Unmatched junction bases numbered 4, after V lost 0 bases and J lost 4 bases. The CDR3 runs 15 residues. The germline gives CDR1 MRHNA, CDR2 SNTAGT. CDR3 sequence: CASSDSGGSADTQYF. The CDR3 DNA sequence: TGTGCCAGCAGTGACTCGGGGGGGAGCGCAGATACGCAGTATTTT.

The sample holds one count of this clone. At one of its ends the junction is not consistent with the germline gene, which may arise from a read error. V usage is TRBV7-9 and J usage is TRBJ2-5; D is perhaps TRBD2 (6 bases). The CDR3 sequence is 16 residues long. CDR1 SEHNR and CDR2 FQNEAQ come from the germline V gene (reference sequence). The CDR3 nucleotides are TGTTCCAGCAGCCCCTCCCTAAGCGCGGGGCGGGAGACCCAGTACTTC. Protein: CSSSPSLSAGRETQYF.

V is TRBV6-5 and J is TRBJ2-1, with D hard to call. V gave up 6 bases and J gave up 5 bases, with 17 bases separating them. From germline, CDR1 is MNHEY and CDR2 SVGAGI. The CDR3 contains 15 residues. The CDR3 bases are TGTGCCAGCAGCCGTCCCTCCAACTCACACAATGAGCAGTTCTTC. Translating gives CASSRPSNSHNEQFF.